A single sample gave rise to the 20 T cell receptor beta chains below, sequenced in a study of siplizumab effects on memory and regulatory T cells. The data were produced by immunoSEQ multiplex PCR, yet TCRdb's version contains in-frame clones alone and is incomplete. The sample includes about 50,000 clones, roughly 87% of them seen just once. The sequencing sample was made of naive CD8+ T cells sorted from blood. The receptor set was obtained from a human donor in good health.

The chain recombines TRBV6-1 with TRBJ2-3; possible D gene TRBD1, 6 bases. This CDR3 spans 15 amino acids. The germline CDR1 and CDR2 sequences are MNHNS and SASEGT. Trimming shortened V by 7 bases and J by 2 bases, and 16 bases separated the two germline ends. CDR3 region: CASNTGTTSTDTQYF. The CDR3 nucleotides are TGTGCCAGCAATACAGGGACCACCTCCACAGATACGCAGTATTTT.

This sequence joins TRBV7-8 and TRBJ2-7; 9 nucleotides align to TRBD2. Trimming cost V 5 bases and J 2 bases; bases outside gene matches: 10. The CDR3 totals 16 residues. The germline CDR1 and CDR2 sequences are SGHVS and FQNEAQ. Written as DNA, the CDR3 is TGTGCCAGCAGCCCTAAGACCCAGCGGGGGGCCTACGAGCAGTACTTC. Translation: CASSPKTQRGAYEQYF.

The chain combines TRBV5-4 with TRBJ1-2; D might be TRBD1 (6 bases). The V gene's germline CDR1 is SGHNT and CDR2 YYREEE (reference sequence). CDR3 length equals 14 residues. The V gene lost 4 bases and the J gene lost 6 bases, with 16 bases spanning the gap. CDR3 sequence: CASSPGQSRNGYTF. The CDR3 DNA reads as TGTGCCAGCAGCCCAGGACAGTCTAGGAATGGCTACACCTTC.

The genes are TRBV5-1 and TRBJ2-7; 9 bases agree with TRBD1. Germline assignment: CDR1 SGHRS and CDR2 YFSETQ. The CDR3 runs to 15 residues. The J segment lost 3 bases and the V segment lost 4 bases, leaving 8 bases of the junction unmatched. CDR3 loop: CASSTGQGFFYEQYF. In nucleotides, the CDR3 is TGCGCCAGCAGCACGGGACAGGGTTTCTTCTACGAGCAGTACTTC.

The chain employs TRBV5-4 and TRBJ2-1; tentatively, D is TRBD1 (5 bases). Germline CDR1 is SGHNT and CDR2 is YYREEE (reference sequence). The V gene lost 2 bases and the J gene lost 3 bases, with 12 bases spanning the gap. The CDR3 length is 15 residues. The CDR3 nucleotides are TGTGCCAGCAGCTTAACCCCAGGGTACTACAATGAGCAGTTCTTC. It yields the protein CASSLTPGYYNEQFF.

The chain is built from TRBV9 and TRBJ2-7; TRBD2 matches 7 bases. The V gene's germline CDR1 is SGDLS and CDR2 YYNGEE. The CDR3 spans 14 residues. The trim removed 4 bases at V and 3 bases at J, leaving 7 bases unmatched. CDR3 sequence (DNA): TGTGCCAGCAGCCGAGGACTAGATTTCTACGAGCAGTACTTC. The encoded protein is CASSRGLDFYEQYF. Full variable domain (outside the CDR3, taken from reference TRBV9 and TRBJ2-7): DSGVTQTPKHLITATGQRVTLRCSPRSGDLSVYWYQQSLDQGLQFLIQYYNGEERAKGNILERFSAQQFPDLHSELNLSSLELGDSALYFCASSRGLDFYEQYFGPGTRLTVT.

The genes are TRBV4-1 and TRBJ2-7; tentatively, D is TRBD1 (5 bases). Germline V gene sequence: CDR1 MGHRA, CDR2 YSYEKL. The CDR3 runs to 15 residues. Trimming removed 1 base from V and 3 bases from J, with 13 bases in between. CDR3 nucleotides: TGCGCCAGCAGCCAAGGGGCAGGGTGGGACTACGAGCAGTACTTC. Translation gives CASSQGAGWDYEQYF.

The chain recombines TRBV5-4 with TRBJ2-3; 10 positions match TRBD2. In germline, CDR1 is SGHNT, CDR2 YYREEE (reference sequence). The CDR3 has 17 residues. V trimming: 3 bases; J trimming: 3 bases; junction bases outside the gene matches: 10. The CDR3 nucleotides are TGTGCCAGCAGCTACCGGACTAGCGGAGATACGACAGATACGCAGTATTTT. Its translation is CASSYRTSGDTTDTQYF.

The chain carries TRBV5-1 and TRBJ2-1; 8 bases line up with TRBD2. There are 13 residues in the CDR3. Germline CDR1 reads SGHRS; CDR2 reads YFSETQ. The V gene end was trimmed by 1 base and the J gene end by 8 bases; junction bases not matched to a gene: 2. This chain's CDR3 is CASSLSGGDEQFF. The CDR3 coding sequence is TGCGCCAGCAGCTTGAGCGGGGGCGATGAGCAGTTCTTC.

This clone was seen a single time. CDR3 residues: CASSKVGGQSTEAFF. The CDR3 DNA is TGTGCCAGCAGCAAAGTCGGGGGTCAGAGCACTGAAGCTTTCTTT. The chain couples TRBV21-1 to TRBJ1-1. TRBV21-1 constitutes a pseudogene. The CDR3 extends over 15 amino acids.

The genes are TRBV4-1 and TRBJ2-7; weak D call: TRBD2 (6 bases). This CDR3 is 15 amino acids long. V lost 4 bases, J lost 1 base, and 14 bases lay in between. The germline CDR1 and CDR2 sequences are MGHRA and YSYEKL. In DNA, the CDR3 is TGCGCCAGCAGCCTAGTGGGGGGTGGGTCCTACGAGCAGTACTTC. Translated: CASSLVGGGSYEQYF.

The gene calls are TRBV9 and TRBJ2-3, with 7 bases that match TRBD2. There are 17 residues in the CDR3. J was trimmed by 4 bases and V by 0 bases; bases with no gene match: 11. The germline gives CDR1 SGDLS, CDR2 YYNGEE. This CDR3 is CASSVEGTIDGSDTQYF. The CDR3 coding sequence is TGTGCCAGCAGCGTAGAGGGGACTATCGATGGTTCAGATACGCAGTATTTT.

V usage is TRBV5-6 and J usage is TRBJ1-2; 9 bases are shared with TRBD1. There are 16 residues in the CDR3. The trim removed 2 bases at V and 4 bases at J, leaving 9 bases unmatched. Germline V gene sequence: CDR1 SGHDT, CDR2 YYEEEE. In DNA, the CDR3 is TGTGCCAGCAGCTTCCGTGGGACAGGGTCAGTCTATGGCTACACCTTC. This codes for CASSFRGTGSVYGYTF.

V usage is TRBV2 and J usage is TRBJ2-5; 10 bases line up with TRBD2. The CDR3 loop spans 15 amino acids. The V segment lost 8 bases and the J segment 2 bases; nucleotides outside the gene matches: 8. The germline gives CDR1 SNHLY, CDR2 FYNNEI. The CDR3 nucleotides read TGTGCCAGCCGAGGGCTAGCGGGGGTACAAGAGACCCAGTACTTC. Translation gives CASRGLAGVQETQYF.

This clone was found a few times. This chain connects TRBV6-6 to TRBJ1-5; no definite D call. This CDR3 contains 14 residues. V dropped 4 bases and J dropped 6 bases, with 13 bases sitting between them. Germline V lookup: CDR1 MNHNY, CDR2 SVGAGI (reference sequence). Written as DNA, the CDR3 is TGTGCCAGCAGTTCTGCCCCCTGGGGTCAGCCCCAGCATTTT. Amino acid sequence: CASSSAPWGQPQHF.

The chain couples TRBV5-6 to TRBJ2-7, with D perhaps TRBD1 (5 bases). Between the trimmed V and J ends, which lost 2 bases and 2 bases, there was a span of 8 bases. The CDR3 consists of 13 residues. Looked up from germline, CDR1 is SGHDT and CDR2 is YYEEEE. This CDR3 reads CASSFQGAYEQYF. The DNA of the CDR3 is TGTGCCAGCAGCTTCCAGGGTGCCTACGAGCAGTACTTC.

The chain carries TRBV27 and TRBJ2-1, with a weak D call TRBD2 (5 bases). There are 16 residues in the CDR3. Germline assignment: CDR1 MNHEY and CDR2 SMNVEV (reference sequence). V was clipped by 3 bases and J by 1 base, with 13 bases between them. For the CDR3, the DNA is TGTGCCAGCAGTTTGGGTGGGAGTCCTTCCTACAATGAGCAGTTCTTC. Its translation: CASSLGGSPSYNEQFF.

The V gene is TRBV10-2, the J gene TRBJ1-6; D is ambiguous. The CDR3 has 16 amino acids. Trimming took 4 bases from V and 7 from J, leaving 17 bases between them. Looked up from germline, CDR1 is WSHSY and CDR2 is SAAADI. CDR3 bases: TGCGCCAGCAGTGCGACGGGCCCGGCGGGGAATTCACCCCTCCACTTT. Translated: CASSATGPAGNSPLHF.

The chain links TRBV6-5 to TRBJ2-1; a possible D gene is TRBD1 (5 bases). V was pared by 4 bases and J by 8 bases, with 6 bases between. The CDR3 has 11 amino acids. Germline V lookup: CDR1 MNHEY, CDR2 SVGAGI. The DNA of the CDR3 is TGTGCCAGCAGTTTAGGGGATGAGCAGTTCTTC. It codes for CASSLGDEQFF.

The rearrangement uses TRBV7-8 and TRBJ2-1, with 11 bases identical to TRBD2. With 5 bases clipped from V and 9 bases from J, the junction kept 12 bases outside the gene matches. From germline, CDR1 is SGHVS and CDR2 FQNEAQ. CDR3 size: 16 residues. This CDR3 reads CASSPLLAGEEGEQFF. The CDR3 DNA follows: TGTGCCAGCAGCCCCCTACTAGCGGGAGAAGAGGGTGAGCAGTTCTTC.